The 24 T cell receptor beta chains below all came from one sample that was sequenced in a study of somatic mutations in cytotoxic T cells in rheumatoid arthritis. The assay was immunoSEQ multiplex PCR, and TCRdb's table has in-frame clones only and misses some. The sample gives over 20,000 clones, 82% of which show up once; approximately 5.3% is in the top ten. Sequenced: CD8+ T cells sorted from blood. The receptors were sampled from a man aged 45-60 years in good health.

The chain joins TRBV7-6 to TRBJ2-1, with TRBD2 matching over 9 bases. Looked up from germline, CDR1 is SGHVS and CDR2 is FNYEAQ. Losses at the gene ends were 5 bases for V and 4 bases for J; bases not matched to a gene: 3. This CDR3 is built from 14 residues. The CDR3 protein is CASSKSGGYNEQFF. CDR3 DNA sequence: TGTGCCAGCAGCAAAAGCGGGGGGTACAATGAGCAGTTCTTC.

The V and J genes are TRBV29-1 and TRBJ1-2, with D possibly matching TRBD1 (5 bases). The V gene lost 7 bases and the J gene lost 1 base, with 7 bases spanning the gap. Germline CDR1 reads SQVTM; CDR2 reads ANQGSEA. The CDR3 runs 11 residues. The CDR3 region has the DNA TGCAGCGCGACAGATAACTATGGCTACACCTTC. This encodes CSATDNYGYTF. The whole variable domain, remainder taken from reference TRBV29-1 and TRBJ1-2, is SAVISQKPSRDICQRGTSLTIQCQVDSQVTMMFWYRQQPGQSLTLIATANQGSEATYESGFVIDKFPISRPNLTFSTLTVSNMSPEDSSIYLCSATDNYGYTFGSGTRLTVV.

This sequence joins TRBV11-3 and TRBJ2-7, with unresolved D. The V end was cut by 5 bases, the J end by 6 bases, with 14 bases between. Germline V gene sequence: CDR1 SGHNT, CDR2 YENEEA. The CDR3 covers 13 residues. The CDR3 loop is CASSLLRFREQYF. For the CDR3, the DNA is TGTGCCAGCAGCCTTCTGCGTTTTCGCGAGCAGTACTTC.

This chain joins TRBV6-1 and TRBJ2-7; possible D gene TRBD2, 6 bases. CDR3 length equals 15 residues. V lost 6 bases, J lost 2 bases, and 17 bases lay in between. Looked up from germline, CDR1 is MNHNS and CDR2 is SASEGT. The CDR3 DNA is TGTGCCAGCAGACCCAGGGAGGTAGGGACCTACGAGCAGTACTTC. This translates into CASRPREVGTYEQYF.

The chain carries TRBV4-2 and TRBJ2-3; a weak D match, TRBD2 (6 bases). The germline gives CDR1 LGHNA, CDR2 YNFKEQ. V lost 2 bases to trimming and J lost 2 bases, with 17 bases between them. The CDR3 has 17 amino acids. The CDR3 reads CASSQPWLARYTDTQYF. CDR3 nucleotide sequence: TGTGCCAGCAGCCAACCCTGGCTAGCGAGATACACAGATACGCAGTATTTT.

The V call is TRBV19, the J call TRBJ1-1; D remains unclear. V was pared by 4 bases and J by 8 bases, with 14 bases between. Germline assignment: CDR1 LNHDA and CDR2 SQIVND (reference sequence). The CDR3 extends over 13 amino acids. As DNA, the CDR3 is TGTGCCAGTAGTACCACTATGACACGGGAAGCTTTCTTT. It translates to CASSTTMTREAFF. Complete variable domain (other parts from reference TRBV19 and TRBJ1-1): DGGITQSPKYLFRKEGQNVTLSCEQNLNHDAMYWYRQDPGQGLRLIYYSQIVNDFQKGDIAEGYSVSREKKESFPLTVTSAQKNPTAFYLCASSTTMTREAFFGQGTRLTVV.

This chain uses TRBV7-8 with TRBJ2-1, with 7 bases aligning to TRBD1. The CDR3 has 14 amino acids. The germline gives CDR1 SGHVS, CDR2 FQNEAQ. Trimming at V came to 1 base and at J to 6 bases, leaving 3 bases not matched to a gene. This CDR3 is CASSLEGQPNEQFF. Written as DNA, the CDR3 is TGTGCCAGCAGCTTAGAGGGACAGCCCAATGAGCAGTTCTTC.

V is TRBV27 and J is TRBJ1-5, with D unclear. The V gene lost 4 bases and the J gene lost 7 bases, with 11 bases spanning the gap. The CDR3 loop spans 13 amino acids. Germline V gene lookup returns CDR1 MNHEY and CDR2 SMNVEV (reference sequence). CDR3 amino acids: CASSSVVGQPQHF. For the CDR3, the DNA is TGTGCCAGCAGTTCTGTCGTCGGACAGCCCCAGCATTTT.

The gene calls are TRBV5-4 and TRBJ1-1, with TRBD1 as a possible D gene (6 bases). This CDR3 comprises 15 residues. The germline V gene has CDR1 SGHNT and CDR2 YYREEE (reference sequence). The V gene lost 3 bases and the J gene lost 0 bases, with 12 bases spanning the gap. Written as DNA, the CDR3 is TGTGCCAGCAGCTCCACCGGGACACTGAACACTGAAGCTTTCTTT. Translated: CASSSTGTLNTEAFF.

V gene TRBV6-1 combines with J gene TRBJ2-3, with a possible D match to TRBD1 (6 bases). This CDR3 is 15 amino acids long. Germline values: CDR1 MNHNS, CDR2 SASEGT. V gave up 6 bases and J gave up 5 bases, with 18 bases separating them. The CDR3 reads CASSQGDRTEDTQYF. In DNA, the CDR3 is TGTGCCAGCAGCCAGGGCGACAGGACCGAAGATACGCAGTATTTT.

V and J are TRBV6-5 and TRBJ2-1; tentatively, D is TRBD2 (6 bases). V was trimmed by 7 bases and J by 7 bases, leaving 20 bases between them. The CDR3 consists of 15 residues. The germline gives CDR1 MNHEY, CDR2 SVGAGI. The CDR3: CASKRGPGGGNEQFF. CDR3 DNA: TGTGCCAGCAAACGAGGCCCCGGTGGAGGGAATGAGCAGTTCTTC.

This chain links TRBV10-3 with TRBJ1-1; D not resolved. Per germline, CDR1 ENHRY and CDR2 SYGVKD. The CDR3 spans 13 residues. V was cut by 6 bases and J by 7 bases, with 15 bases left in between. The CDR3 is CAIRIGPDGEAFF. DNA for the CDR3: TGTGCCATCAGAATAGGGCCCGATGGTGAAGCTTTCTTT.

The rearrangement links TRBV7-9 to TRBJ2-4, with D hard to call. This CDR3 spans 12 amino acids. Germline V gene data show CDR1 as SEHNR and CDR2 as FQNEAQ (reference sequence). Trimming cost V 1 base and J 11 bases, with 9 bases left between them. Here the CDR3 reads CASSLDRDVQYF. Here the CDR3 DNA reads TGTGCCAGCAGCTTAGACAGAGATGTTCAGTACTTC.

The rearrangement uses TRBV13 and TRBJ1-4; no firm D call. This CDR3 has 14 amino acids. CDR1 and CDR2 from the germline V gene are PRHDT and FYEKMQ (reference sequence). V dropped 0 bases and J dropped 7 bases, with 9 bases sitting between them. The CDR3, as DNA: TGTGCCAGCAGCTTAGGTCTTATGGGTGAAAAACTGTTTTTT. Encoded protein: CASSLGLMGEKLFF.

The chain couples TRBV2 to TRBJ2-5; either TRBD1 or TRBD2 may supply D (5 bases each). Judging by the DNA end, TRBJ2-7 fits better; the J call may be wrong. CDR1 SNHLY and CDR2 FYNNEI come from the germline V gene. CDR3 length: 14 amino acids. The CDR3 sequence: CASEGTESSYEQYF. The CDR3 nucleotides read TGTGCCAGTGAGGGGACGGAGAGCTCCTACGAGCAGTACTTC.

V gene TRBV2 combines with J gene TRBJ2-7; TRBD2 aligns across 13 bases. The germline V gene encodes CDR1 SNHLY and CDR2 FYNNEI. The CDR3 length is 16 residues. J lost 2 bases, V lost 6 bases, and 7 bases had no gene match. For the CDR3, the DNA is TGTGCCAGCAGCGGGACTAGCGGGACGAAGACCTACGAGCAGTACTTC. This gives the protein CASSGTSGTKTYEQYF. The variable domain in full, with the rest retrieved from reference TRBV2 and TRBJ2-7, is EPEVTQTPSHQVTQMGQEVILRCVPISNHLYFYWYRQILGQKVEFLVSFYNNEISEKSEIFDDQFSVERPDGSNFTLKIRSTKLEDSAMYFCASSGTSGTKTYEQYFGPGTRLTVT.

In DNA form, the CDR3 reads TGTGCCAGCAGTGAGGATAGTTCGGAAGGCTACACCTTC. It specifies CASSEDSSEGYTF. The chain uses TRBV6-1 and TRBJ1-2; no reliable D call. Trimming removed 3 bases from V and 8 bases from J, with 13 bases in between. The germline gives CDR1 MNHNS, CDR2 SASEGT. The CDR3 extends over 13 amino acids.

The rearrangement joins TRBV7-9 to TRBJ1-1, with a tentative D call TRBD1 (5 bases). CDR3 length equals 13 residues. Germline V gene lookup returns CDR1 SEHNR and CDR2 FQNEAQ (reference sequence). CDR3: CAVVRGENTEAFF. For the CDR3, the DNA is TGTGCAGTTGTGCGGGGCGAGAACACTGAAGCTTTCTTT.

DNA for the CDR3: TGTGCCAGCAGCTTACAGGGACTAGCGGGAGAGCCCTGGGAGCAGTACTTC. Its protein product is CASSLQGLAGEPWEQYF. The chain is built from TRBV11-2 and TRBJ2-7, with 14 bases that match TRBD2. CDR3 length: 17 amino acids. Germline trimming cut 2 bases from V and 7 bases from J; bases unmatched to any gene: 10. Germline CDR1 reads SGHAT; CDR2 reads FQNNGV.

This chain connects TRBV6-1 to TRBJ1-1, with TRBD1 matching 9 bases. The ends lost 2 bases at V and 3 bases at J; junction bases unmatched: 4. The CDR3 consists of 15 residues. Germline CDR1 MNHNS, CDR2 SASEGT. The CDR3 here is CASSEKRTGDTEAFF. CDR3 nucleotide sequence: TGTGCCAGCAGTGAAAAGCGGACAGGGGACACTGAAGCTTTCTTT.

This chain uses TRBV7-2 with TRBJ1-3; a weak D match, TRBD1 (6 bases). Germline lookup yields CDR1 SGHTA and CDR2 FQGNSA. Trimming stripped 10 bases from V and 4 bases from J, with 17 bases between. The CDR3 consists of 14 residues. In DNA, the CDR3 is TGTGCCACCCAAACGCAGGGGTTCGGAAACACCATATATTTT. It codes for CATQTQGFGNTIYF.

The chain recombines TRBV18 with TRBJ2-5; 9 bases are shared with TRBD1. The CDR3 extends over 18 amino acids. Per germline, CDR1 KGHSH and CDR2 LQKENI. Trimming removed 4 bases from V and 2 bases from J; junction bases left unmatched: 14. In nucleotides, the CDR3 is TGTGCCAGCTCACTTCCGGGACAGGGTTTTTCGGGGCAAGAGACCCAGTACTTC. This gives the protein CASSLPGQGFSGQETQYF.

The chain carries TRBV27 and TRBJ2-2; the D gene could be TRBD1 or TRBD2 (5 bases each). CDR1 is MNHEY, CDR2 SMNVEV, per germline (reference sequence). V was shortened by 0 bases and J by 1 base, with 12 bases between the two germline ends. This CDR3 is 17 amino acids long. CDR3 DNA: TGTGCCAGCAGTTTATCCCGAGGGGTTCTGAACACCGGGGAGCTGTTTTTT. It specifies CASSLSRGVLNTGELFF.

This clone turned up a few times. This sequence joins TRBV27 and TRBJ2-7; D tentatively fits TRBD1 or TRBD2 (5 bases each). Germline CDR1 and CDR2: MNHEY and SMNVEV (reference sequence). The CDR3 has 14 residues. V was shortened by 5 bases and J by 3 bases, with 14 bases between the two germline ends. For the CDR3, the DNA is TGTGCCAGCAGTAAGGACTTTAGGGGCTACGAGCAGTACTTC. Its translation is CASSKDFRGYEQYF.